This T cell receptor beta chain was retrieved from a study of cytomegalovirus exposure and HLA in healthy donors (dated 2017 in TCRdb). The study in broad terms: An earlier analysis of 587 of the donors reported 250 to 350 Gb of sequence data and 100 million to 140 million unique TCR beta sequences from some 180 million T cells. Class I and class II HLA loci were covered by the typing at four-digit resolution. The number of donors typed differed by locus, with about 629-640 for A, B, C, DRB1 and DQB1, roughly 550 for DQA1, 600 to 610 for DPA1, and some 440 for DPB1. Among some 400 genotyped donors of the cohort, an average of approximately 220,000 unique TCR beta nucleotide sequences was sequenced per donor, of which about 18% were non-productive. The study was designed to test whether signatures of past pathogen exposure could be identified by cataloging public T cell receptors. In a later analysis, previously published TCR beta repertoires from fewer than 750 donors were re-analyzed and high-resolution HLA genotyping was added so that TCR occurrence patterns could be studied. All discovery cohort repertoires had been generated using a single sequencing platform. An early release that covered about 600 HLA-typed donors contained 250 to 350 gigabases of sequencing data and approximately 85 million unique TCR sequences. Rather than drawing on any new phenotypic data, the later analysis identified candidate immune exposures from TCR beta sequences and the way those sequences occurred across donors. Among the roughly 430 genotyped donors, around 81% belonged to the genetic ancestry cluster associated with self-reported Caucasian donors. Donor age, sex, ethnicity and CMV serostatus were compiled together with the repertoire data. In a later genetic analysis, genome-wide SNP genotypes for about three fifths of the roughly 670 donors were used, and that subset was treated as a discovery cohort. Several DR-DQ haplotypes were handled as single units for association and clustering because linkage in the cohort was strong. An earlier analysis of fewer than 750 of the donors used high-throughput TCR beta sequencing to judge whether each TCR beta V gene segment behaved as functional or pseudogenic. Using immunosequencing, the study profiled T cell repertoires from about 620 subjects and related those repertoires to cytomegalovirus serostatus. A separate validation cohort of roughly 120 different subjects was used in addition to the roughly 670-subject first cohort. The study combined high-throughput TCR immunosequencing, statistical association of individual TCRs with disease status, and machine learning to predict cytomegalovirus infection status.

The paper as a whole reports these results and caveats: In a later analysis, 15,000 to 20,000 TCR beta sequences were associated with specific HLA alleles at a false discovery rate of 0.05. Broadly in line with IMGT annotations, most TCR beta V segments showed up in productive rearrangements about 87% or about 30% of the time in an earlier analysis of several hundred of the donors. The sequencing pipeline was judged likely to have produced a cluster of highly shared sequence variants as a technical artifact. Strong co-occurrence of HLA alleles, especially DR and DQ, made assigning TCR associations to individual alleles difficult. A few of the identified cytomegalovirus-associated TCR beta chains were confirmed in vitro to be specific for cytomegalovirus antigens. The only immune exposure information available for the cohort was CMV serostatus. Because counts were too low, 15 to 20 rarely observed V segments, including chromosome 9 orphons, were excluded from the earlier analysis of some 590 of the donors. In the study, roughly 160 TCR beta chains were listed as associated with cytomegalovirus. According to a later analysis, TCR association rates differed among HLA loci, with DRB1 alleles showing the most associated TCRs and HLA-C alleles showing the fewest. Most TCR sequences were observed very rarely across donors, whereas some public TCRs were present in many individuals. The presence/absence analyses assumed that sequencing depth was roughly uniform across donors, and that assumption may not be true. In a later analysis, HLA-associated TCR beta chains were found to be more clonally expanded and to have lower generation probabilities than equally common non-associated chains. Some IMGT-functional V segments, including TRBV6-2 and TRBV6-3, could not be distinguished by the 87-base-pair reads and were therefore excluded. A later genetic analysis reported fewer N-insertions in productive TCRs among donors in an Asian-associated ancestry cluster than the roughly 700-donor mean. Correlated functional status among segregating V segments might reflect linkage disequilibrium, but an unknown experimental factor could not be ruled out. Only TCR beta chains were sequenced in this cohort, and the absence of alpha or paired-chain data limited detectable features. V-gene and J-gene trimming of TCR beta chains was associated with a missense DCLRE1C variant in a later genetic analysis, and the association was replicated in an independent cohort. The authors suggested that the approach could potentially be extended to other disease states and immunological phenotypes. The classifier was reported to diagnose cytomegalovirus status with high specificity and sensitivity in both the original and validation cohorts. A further reported finding was that TCR beta sequences accurately predicted the HLA-A and HLA-B alleles for most subjects in the first cohort. A later analysis reported that several top co-occurrence clusters appeared linked to parvovirus B19, influenza, CMV and Epstein-Barr virus. Most CMV-associated TCR beta chains appeared to be HLA-restricted in a later analysis, and the HLA associations seemed to be driven largely by CMV exposure. HLA typing was unavailable for some donors at each locus, so association tests used only the typed subset.

Library preparation used the immunoSEQ multiplex PCR assay. For the multiplex PCR, a mixture combining 60 forward primers for TCR Vbeta segments and 13 reverse primers for TCR Jbeta segments was used. The CDR3 region of rearranged TCR beta genes was amplified from genomic DNA by a multiplex PCR assay. The Illumina HiSeq System was used to sequence the amplified TCR beta libraries as 87-base-pair reads. The study's processing was this. In a later analysis, about 80 million unique TCR beta chains were counted across the roughly 670 repertoires, and roughly 10 million of these chains were shared by at least two donors. To remove PCR and sequencing errors, raw reads were error-corrected and collapsed into unique sequences using a nearest-neighbor algorithm that merged closely related sequences. Alignment of CDR3 sequences to IMGT reference sequences was used to assign V, D and J gene segments. For a sequence to be retained, a match of at least six nucleotides to both a V gene segment and a J gene segment was required. A rearrangement was called productive if the CDR3 had no stop codons and remained in frame with V and J, and every other rearrangement was called non-productive. CDR3 was defined by IMGT convention, running from the second conserved V-encoded cysteine to the conserved J-encoded phenylalanine. The earlier analysis of a few hundred of the donors excluded any sequence lacking an unambiguous match to a single V gene segment. In an earlier analysis of about 590 of the donors, a V segment was called functional when productive rearrangements were above 56.7%, and segregating when the standard deviation between donors exceeded 5%. To diagnose cytomegalovirus status from the catalog of TCR beta chain sequences, a statistical classification framework was built. In a later analysis, TCR nucleotide sequences were compared against IMGT/GENE-DB human TR gene sequences so that V and J genes could be assigned. In a later analysis, CDR3 sequences and most-parsimonious VDJ recombination scenarios were assigned using the TCRdist pipeline. In a later analysis, each TCR beta chain was defined by its CDR3 amino acid sequence together with its V-gene family, and reads without a unique V-gene family were excluded. In a later analysis, around 600 highly shared, low-generation-probability nucleotide sequences were removed to address suspected cross-contamination and a sequencing artifact. A later analysis calculated a clonal expansion index for each public chain from normalized within-repertoire ranks of inferred template counts. Generation probabilities in a later analysis came from a VDJ recombination model fitted to out-of-frame rearrangements, and those results were checked against IGoR. A later analysis scored TCR-TCR, TCR-HLA and TCR-CMV co-occurrence with hypergeometric tests, applying a repertoire-size bias correction to TCR pairs. False discovery rates were estimated in a later analysis by permuting HLA or CMV assignments 20 times. In a later analysis, co-occurring TCRs were grouped with DBSCAN, and TCRdist sequence similarity was added when clustering was performed within HLA-allele-positive subsets. Repertoires with fewer than 30,000 or more than 120,000 public chains were left out of co-occurrence clustering, as were a handful of repertoires with anomalous nucleotide sharing. What TCRdb holds here is the immuneACCESS table cut down to in-frame rearrangements. Part of the clones is not present; checked against another copy, under half of the missing clones reflect an unresolved V gene, and the others are unexplained. V and J calls and clone size are those listed in that table; D and trimming were worked out from the DNA. Present in this sample are over 100,000 clones, 8.5% of which were seen just once. The ten largest clones capture less than 7% of the sample.

The cohort comprised several hundred healthy bone marrow donors. All cohort members were sampled while nominally healthy, although unrecorded immune exposures were likely present. The donor tested CMV seronegative, placing the donor among the 300 to 450 seronegative members of the cohort. Each donor provided a peripheral blood sample, and peripheral blood mononuclear cells were used for TCR beta sequencing. Genomic DNA was extracted from the blood cell samples with the Qiagen DNeasy Blood Extraction Kit. In its sample, this clone was seen a few times. Its antigen remains unidentified. The sample holds no much larger clone one base away, and base qualities are not on file. The V end loses 4 bases and the J end loses 5 bases, and a stretch of 14 bases separates them. The CDR3, cysteine through phenylalanine, is 14 amino acids long. CDR3 DNA is the only sequence kept; it has 42 bases, read in frame from the first base. In the germline V gene, CDR1 corresponds to MNHNS and CDR2 to SASEGT.

This sequence originates from a man in his forties in good health and CMV-seronegative. The sequenced sample was PBMCs. The V gene is TRBV6-1 and the J gene is TRBJ2-5, and the D gene may be TRBD1, 6 bases matching. The DNA sequence is given as TGTGCCAGCAGTGCGCTACAGGGTCTTGAGACCCAGTACTTC. Its product reads: CASSALQGLETQYF.